This entry concerns a single TCR beta chain. CDR1 is SNHLY, CDR2 FYNNEI, per germline. V was cut by 2 bases and J by 7 bases, with 20 bases left in between. The CDR3 extends over 16 amino acids. The data were obtained in a study of blood T cell repertoires in COVID-19. In the study overall: Both acute and convalescent COVID-19 samples were obtained from the United States, Italy and Spain. The analysed material was cDNA or gDNA that came from T cells, B-cell-depleted T cells, or PBMCs.

The data were produced by immunoSEQ multiplex PCR, yet TCRdb's version contains in-frame clones alone and is incomplete. The sample lists 95,000 to 110,000 clones; around 90% were seen once. This TCR derives from a man in his forties with active or convalescent COVID-19. The chain couples TRBV2 to TRBJ1-2; D is undetermined. The sequenced material came from peripheral blood. CDR3 DNA sequence: TGTGCCAGCAGTGAAACCCTCTCACGAGGAGGATCTGGCTACACCTTC. This codes for CASSETLSRGGSGYTF. The entire variable domain, with the rest obtained from reference TRBV2 and TRBJ1-2, is as follows: EPEVTQTPSHQVTQMGQEVILRCVPISNHLYFYWYRQILGQKVEFLVSFYNNEISEKSEIFDDQFSVERPDGSNFTLKIRSTKLEDSAMYFCASSETLSRGGSGYTFGSGTRLTVV.